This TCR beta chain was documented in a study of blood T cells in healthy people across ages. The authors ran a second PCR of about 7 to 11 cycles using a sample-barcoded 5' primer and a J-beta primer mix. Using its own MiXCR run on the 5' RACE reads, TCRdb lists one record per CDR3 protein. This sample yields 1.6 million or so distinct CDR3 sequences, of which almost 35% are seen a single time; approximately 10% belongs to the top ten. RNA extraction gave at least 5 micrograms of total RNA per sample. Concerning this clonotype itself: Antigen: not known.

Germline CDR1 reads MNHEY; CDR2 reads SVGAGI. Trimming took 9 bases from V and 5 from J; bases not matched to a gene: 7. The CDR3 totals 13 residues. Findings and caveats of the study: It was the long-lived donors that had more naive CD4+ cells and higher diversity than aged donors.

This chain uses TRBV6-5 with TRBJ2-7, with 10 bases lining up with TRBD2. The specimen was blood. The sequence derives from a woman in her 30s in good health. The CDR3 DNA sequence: TGTGCCAGTTGGGGGACTAGCGTCCACGAGCAGTACTTC. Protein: CASWGTSVHEQYF.